What follows are 31 T cell receptor beta chains derived from one specimen sequenced in a study of blood T cell repertoires in COVID-19. Assay used: immunoSEQ multiplex PCR; TCRdb lists only in-frame clones, some missing. The table lists hundreds of thousands of clones, over 80% of them singletons. The sample consisted of PBMCs or T cells enriched from blood (not recorded which). These receptors were obtained from a woman aged 18-29 years who had recovered from COVID-19.

Details on this clone: The sample carries other DNA sequences with the same CDR3. The rearrangement uses TRBV14 and TRBJ1-3; D is uncertain. V was shortened by 1 base and J by 1 base, with 2 bases between the two germline ends. CDR3 length equals 13 residues. CDR1 and CDR2 (germline): SGHDN, FVKESK. This CDR3 is CASSQASGNTIYF. The CDR3 nucleotides read TGTGCCAGCAGCCAAGCGTCTGGAAACACCATATATTTT.

J is TRBJ1-1 and V is TRBV5-1; a possible D gene is TRBD1 (6 bases). Germline values: CDR1 SGHRS, CDR2 YFSETQ. Trimming shortened V by 5 bases and J by 1 base, and 12 bases separated the two germline ends. This CDR3 is 14 amino acids long. The CDR3 spells CASSPGTTNTEAFF. The CDR3 coding sequence is TGCGCCAGCAGTCCCGGGACAACGAACACTGAAGCTTTCTTT.

CDR3 protein: CASSLLSGMSETQYF. In DNA form, the CDR3 reads TGTGCCAGCAGCCTACTTAGCGGGATGTCTGAGACCCAGTACTTC. The V call is TRBV9, the J call TRBJ2-5, with 8 bases identical to TRBD2. V lost 4 bases, J lost 5 bases, and 10 bases stayed unmatched. Germline V gene lookup returns CDR1 SGDLS and CDR2 YYNGEE. The CDR3 is 15 residues long. Filled out from reference TRBV9 and TRBJ2-5, the complete variable domain reads DSGVTQTPKHLITATGQRVTLRCSPRSGDLSVYWYQQSLDQGLQFLIQYYNGEERAKGNILERFSAQQFPDLHSELNLSSLELGDSALYFCASSLLSGMSETQYFGPGTRLLVL.

The V gene is TRBV4-1, the J gene TRBJ2-5; a possible D gene is TRBD1 (6 bases). CDR3 length: 17 residues. V lost 4 bases, J lost 5 bases, and 23 bases lay in between. Germline V gene data show CDR1 as MGHRA and CDR2 as YSYEKL. The DNA for the CDR3 is TGCGCCAGCAGCCTCGCTCCCGGACAGCGTAGGGGGGAGACCCAGTACTTC. Its protein is CASSLAPGQRRGETQYF.

The chain is built from TRBV11-2 and TRBJ2-7, with a possible D match to TRBD1 (6 bases). The CDR3 covers 15 residues. Per the germline V gene, CDR1 is SGHAT and CDR2 is FQNNGV. Trimming stripped 0 bases from V and 1 base from J, with 10 bases between. Here the CDR3 reads CASSLEWGTSYEQYF. DNA for the CDR3: TGTGCCAGCAGCTTAGAATGGGGGACATCCTACGAGCAGTACTTC.

In its sample, this clone was seen a few times. The chain links TRBV27 to TRBJ1-6, with D maybe TRBD1 (6 bases). Germline-derived CDR1 and CDR2 are MNHEY and SMNVEV (reference sequence). Deletions cut 5 bases from V and 8 bases from J, with 16 bases between. The CDR3 sequence is 15 residues long. This CDR3 is CASSLQGFDYSPLHF. The CDR3 DNA reads TGTGCCAGCAGTCTACAGGGCTTTGATTATTCACCCCTCCACTTT.

The V and J genes are TRBV13 and TRBJ1-1, with 9 positions matching TRBD1. The V and J ends lost 4 bases and 1 base, in that order; junction bases with no gene match: 4. The germline CDR1 and CDR2 sequences are PRHDT and FYEKMQ (reference sequence). This CDR3 is 15 amino acids long. The CDR3 loop is CASSSGDRANTEAFF. In nucleotides, the CDR3 is TGTGCCAGCAGCTCCGGGGACAGGGCGAACACTGAAGCTTTCTTT.

This chain connects TRBV2 to TRBJ2-5, with 8 bases identical to TRBD2. The germline V gene has CDR1 SNHLY and CDR2 FYNNEI. The CDR3 is 14 amino acids. V lost 2 bases to trimming and J lost 5 bases; unmatched junction nucleotides: 4. CDR3 DNA: TGTGCCAGCAGTGAAACGGGGGGGGTGGAGACCCAGTACTTC. Amino acid sequence: CASSETGGVETQYF.

This clone was seen only once. The chain carries TRBV5-1 and TRBJ2-7, with D possibly matching TRBD2 (6 bases). V lost 0 bases and J lost 3, with 13 bases in between. The CDR3 is made up of 15 amino acids. In germline, CDR1 is SGHRS, CDR2 YFSETQ. The CDR3 spells CASSLAAGRGYEQYF. The CDR3 region has the DNA TGCGCCAGCAGCTTGGCCGCGGGACGGGGCTACGAGCAGTACTTC.

This clone was seen a single time. The chain uses TRBV12-3 or TRBV12-4 and TRBJ1-4; no clear D gene. V was cut by 3 bases and J by 6 bases, with 8 bases left in between. The CDR3 consists of 13 residues. The CDR3 DNA reads as TGTGCCAGCAGTTTCGGCAGGCATGAAAAACTGTTTTTT. Translated, it gives CASSFGRHEKLFF.

This chain uses TRBV5-4 with TRBJ1-1; D ambiguous. Looked up from germline, CDR1 is SGHNT and CDR2 is YYREEE (reference sequence). The CDR3 loop spans 15 amino acids. V shed 4 bases and J shed 4 bases, with 17 bases lying between them. The CDR3 sequence: CASSGRVRERTEAFF. In DNA form, the CDR3 reads TGTGCCAGCAGCGGTCGCGTTAGGGAGCGCACTGAAGCTTTCTTT.

The chain is built from TRBV20-1 and TRBJ1-2; D is undetermined. V was trimmed by 3 bases and J by 7 bases, leaving 9 bases between them. The CDR3 has 11 amino acids. Germline-derived CDR1 and CDR2 are DFQATT and SNEGSKA (reference sequence). The CDR3 nucleotides read TGCAGTGCTAGGGCCGTCAGTGGCTACACCTTC. Its translation: CSARAVSGYTF.

V is TRBV12-2 and J is TRBJ1-5; TRBD1, the D gene given by the table, was not confirmed from the DNA. TRBV12-2 is noted as a pseudogene. This CDR3 has 14 residues. Written as DNA, the CDR3 is TGTGCAAGTCGCTTAGGAGGGGGTAATCAGCCCCAGCATTTT. This sequence encodes CASRLGGGNQPQHF.

This chain connects TRBV18 to TRBJ1-1, with 7 bases lining up with TRBD1. CDR1 is KGHSH and CDR2 is LQKENI in the germline V gene. The CDR3 covers 17 residues. The junction had 8 bases not matched to a gene; V was cut back by 1 base and J by 0 bases. The CDR3 protein is CASSPLVRTGMNTEAFF. The CDR3, as DNA: TGTGCCAGCTCACCACTTGTGCGGACAGGTATGAACACTGAAGCTTTCTTT.

This CDR3 reads CASSRDIGNTIYF. The CDR3 DNA sequence: TGTGCCAGCAGCCGGGACATTGGAAACACCATATATTTT. The rearrangement links TRBV5-6 to TRBJ1-3; tentatively, D is TRBD1 (6 bases). V lost 4 bases and J lost 3, with 8 bases in between. The CDR3 consists of 13 residues. Germline loops: CDR1 SGHDT, CDR2 YYEEEE.

V gene TRBV11-2 combines with J gene TRBJ1-2; maybe TRBD1 (6 bases). CDR1 and CDR2 from the germline V gene are SGHAT and FQNNGV. V was clipped by 4 bases and J by 4 bases, with 28 bases between them. The CDR3 has 19 amino acids. Written as DNA, the CDR3 is TGTGCCAGCAGCTCTCCCCAGGGGTCCTTTACCCTACCTCGCTATGGCTACACCTTC. Protein product: CASSSPQGSFTLPRYGYTF.

CDR3 sequence reads: CASSTRQGLSSYEQYF. The CDR3, as DNA: TGTGCCAGCAGCACCCGACAGGGGTTAAGCTCCTACGAGCAGTACTTC. This chain connects TRBV11-3 to TRBJ2-7; 8 bases agree with TRBD1. This CDR3 is 16 amino acids long. Germline loops: CDR1 SGHNT, CDR2 YENEEA. J was trimmed by 0 bases and V by 5 bases; bases with no gene match: 9.

The chain links TRBV19 to TRBJ1-2; the D gene is possibly TRBD1 (6 bases). The germline gives CDR1 LNHDA, CDR2 SQIVND (reference sequence). The V end lost 5 bases, the J end lost 2 bases, and 12 bases lay between the germline ends. The CDR3 totals 14 residues. The CDR3 nucleotides read TGTGCCAGTAGTCTTGGGACAATGAACTATGGCTACACCTTC. Translation gives CASSLGTMNYGYTF.

This chain connects TRBV6-5 to TRBJ2-7, with TRBD1 matching 9 bases. CDR1 and CDR2 (germline): MNHEY, SVGAGI. The CDR3 contains 15 residues. J gave up 2 bases and V 0 bases, and 2 bases lay outside the gene matches. CDR3 DNA: TGTGCCAGCAGTTACTCTGGGACAGGGACCTACGAGCAGTACTTC. Protein sequence: CASSYSGTGTYEQYF.

The V and J genes are TRBV11-3 and TRBJ2-2, with TRBD1 matching 8 bases. The junction had 2 bases not matched to a gene; V was cut back by 3 bases and J by 5 bases. This CDR3 comprises 14 residues. Germline lookup yields CDR1 SGHNT and CDR2 YENEEA. The CDR3 protein is CASSFHRGTGELFF. CDR3 DNA: TGTGCCAGCAGCTTCCACAGGGGGACCGGGGAGCTGTTTTTT.

The DNA of the CDR3 is TGCGCCAGCAGCCTTCGGAGGGTCCAAGAGACCCAGTACTTC. This sequence encodes CASSLRRVQETQYF. This chain links TRBV5-1 with TRBJ2-5; D is possibly TRBD2 (6 bases). Trimming took 4 bases from V and 1 from J, leaving 11 bases between them. Per the germline V gene, CDR1 is SGHRS and CDR2 is YFSETQ. The CDR3 contains 14 residues. The whole variable domain, filled in from reference TRBV5-1 and TRBJ2-5, reads KAGVTQTPRYLIKTRGQQVTLSCSPISGHRSVSWYQQTPGQGLQFLFEYFSETQRNKGNFPGRFSGRQFSNSRSEMNVSTLELGDSALYLCASSLRRVQETQYFGPGTRLLVL.

The chain combines TRBV6-6 with TRBJ2-7, with D possibly matching TRBD2 (5 bases). Trimming stripped 4 bases from V and 2 bases from J, with 15 bases between. The CDR3 contains 15 residues. From germline, CDR1 is MNHNY and CDR2 SVGAGI (reference sequence). The CDR3 DNA reads as TGTGCCAGCAGTTCCCGGACTGGCAACCCCTACGAGCAGTACTTC. Amino acids: CASSSRTGNPYEQYF.

The gene calls are TRBV19 and TRBJ1-4; 7 bases align to TRBD1. Germline V gene data show CDR1 as LNHDA and CDR2 as SQIVND (reference sequence). CDR3 length equals 15 residues. With V trimmed by 7 bases and J by 4 bases, 9 bases remained unmatched. CDR3: CASKPSGGSNEKLFF. As DNA, the CDR3 is TGTGCCAGTAAACCTTCAGGGGGAAGTAATGAAAAACTGTTTTTT.

The V and J genes are TRBV19 and TRBJ1-6; a weak D match, TRBD1 (6 bases). V was shortened by 8 bases and J by 4 bases, with 9 bases between the two germline ends. The length of the CDR3 is 13 residues. CDR1 and CDR2 (germline): LNHDA, SQIVND (reference sequence). CDR3 in amino acids: CASGDKYNSPLHF. In nucleotides, the CDR3 is TGTGCCAGTGGGGACAAATATAATTCACCCCTCCACTTT.

The J gene is TRBJ2-2, the V gene TRBV11-3; D ambiguous. The CDR3 consists of 14 residues. Germline CDR1 and CDR2: SGHNT and YENEEA. Trimming shortened V by 2 bases and J by 1 base, and 5 bases separated the two germline ends. As DNA, the CDR3 is TGTGCCAGCAGCTTACAGATGAACACCGGGGAGCTGTTTTTT. This sequence encodes CASSLQMNTGELFF.

The gene calls are TRBV2 and TRBJ1-5; TRBD1 is a possible D gene (6 bases). Trimming removed 5 bases at V and 4 bases at J, with 18 bases between. This CDR3 spans 16 amino acids. Germline-derived CDR1 and CDR2 are SNHLY and FYNNEI. The CDR3 DNA is TGTGCCAGCAGTCTCTTCGTCAGGGGTAGAAATCAGCCCCAGCATTTT. Amino acid sequence: CASSLFVRGRNQPQHF.

The chain is built from TRBV7-2 and TRBJ1-1; D remains ambiguous. Germline V lookup: CDR1 SGHTA, CDR2 FQGNSA. The CDR3 loop spans 13 amino acids. The V gene lost 1 base and the J gene lost 7 bases, with 10 bases spanning the gap. The chain's CDR3 is CASSLGPLDEAFF. CDR3 DNA: TGTGCCAGCAGCTTAGGTCCCCTAGATGAAGCTTTCTTT.

This sequence joins TRBV5-5 and TRBJ2-6, with 7 bases fitting TRBD1. Trimming at V came to 4 bases and at J to 1 base, leaving 11 bases not matched to a gene. Germline V gene data show CDR1 as SGHKS and CDR2 as YYEKEE (reference sequence). This CDR3 has 18 residues. This CDR3 reads CASSQEVGQISGANVLTF. CDR3 bases: TGTGCCAGCAGCCAGGAGGTGGGACAGATATCTGGGGCCAACGTCCTGACTTTC.

V is TRBV11-2 and J is TRBJ2-7; 7 nucleotides align to TRBD2. The V gene end was trimmed by 5 bases and the J gene end by 2 bases; junction bases not matched to a gene: 9. The CDR3 is made up of 15 amino acids. Germline CDR1 is SGHAT and CDR2 is FQNNGV. The CDR3 DNA reads as TGTGCCAGCAGCCAATTCCCGGGGGGTGCCTACGAGCAGTACTTC. Translated, it gives CASSQFPGGAYEQYF.

V is TRBV7-9 and J is TRBJ1-1; D gene ambiguous. CDR1 is SEHNR and CDR2 is FQNEAQ in the germline V gene (reference sequence). The CDR3 consists of 15 residues. Trimming cost V 4 bases and J 10 bases, with 22 bases left between them. The CDR3 DNA reads as TGTGCCAGCAGCTCAACGGTACCGATCTATGTTGGAGCTTTCTTT. It is translated as CASSSTVPIYVGAFF.

The chain links TRBV5-1 to TRBJ1-4; D gene ambiguous. This CDR3 has 14 residues. V was clipped by 2 bases and J by 7 bases, with 12 bases between them. The V gene's germline CDR1 is SGHRS and CDR2 YFSETQ. CDR3 bases: TGCGCCAGCAGCTTTGCCGGGGTCGGTGAAAAACTGTTTTTT. It is translated as CASSFAGVGEKLFF.